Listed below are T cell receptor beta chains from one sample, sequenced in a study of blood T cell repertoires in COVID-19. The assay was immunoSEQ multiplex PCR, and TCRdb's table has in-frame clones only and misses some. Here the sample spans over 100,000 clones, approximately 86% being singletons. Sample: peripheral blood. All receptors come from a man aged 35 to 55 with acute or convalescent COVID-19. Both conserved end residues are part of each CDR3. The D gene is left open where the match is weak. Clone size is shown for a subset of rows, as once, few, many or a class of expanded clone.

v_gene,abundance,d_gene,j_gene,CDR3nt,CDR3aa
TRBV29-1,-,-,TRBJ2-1,TGCAGCGTCCGGGGATACTACAATGAGCAGTTCTTC,CSVRGYYNEQFF
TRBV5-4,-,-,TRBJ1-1,TGTGCCAGCAGCTTGCTTCAAGGAACAGTCGTGGACACTGAAGCTTTCTTT,CASSLLQGTVVDTEAFF
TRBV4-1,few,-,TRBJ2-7,TGCGCCAGCAGCCAAGCCGAGCTAGCTAGGTCCTACGAGCAGTACTTC,CASSQAELARSYEQYF
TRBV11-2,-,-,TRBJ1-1,TGTGCCAGCAGCTTAGGGGGGGATGGAACTGAAGCTTTCTTT,CASSLGGDGTEAFF
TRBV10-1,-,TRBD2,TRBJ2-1,TGCGCCAGCAGTGATCCCCAAAGGACTAGGACCGATGAGCAGTTCTTC,CASSDPQRTRTDEQFF
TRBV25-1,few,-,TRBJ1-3,TGTGCCAGCAGTGATGCAGGGGCGGCTGGAAACACCATATATTTT,CASSDAGAAGNTIYF
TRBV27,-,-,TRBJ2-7,TGTGCCAGCAGTTTAAGTAGGGACACCCGCTCCTACGAGCAGTACTTC,CASSLSRDTRSYEQYF
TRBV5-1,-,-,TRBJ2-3,TGCGCCAGCAGCTTGGGAGAGGGCACAGATACGCAGTATTTT,CASSLGEGTDTQYF
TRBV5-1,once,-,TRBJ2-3,TGCGCCAGCAGGGGTAGGAGTCCAGATACGCAGTATTTT,CASRGRSPDTQYF
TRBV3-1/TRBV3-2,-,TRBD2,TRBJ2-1,TGTGCCAGCAGCCCGCCTCAGCGGGAGGCCCAGGATGAGCAGTTCTTC,CASSPPQREAQDEQFF
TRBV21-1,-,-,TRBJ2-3,TGTGCCAGCAGCAAAGACTGCGGGAGGGCCTTAGATACGCAGTATTTT,CASSKDCGRALDTQYF
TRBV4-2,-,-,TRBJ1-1,TGTGCCAGCAGACCCGACGGACAGCCGATTAACACTGAAGCTTTCTTT,CASRPDGQPINTEAFF
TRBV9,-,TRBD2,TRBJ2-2,TGTGCCAGCAGCGGTACCGGGACTAGCGAATACACCGGGGAGCTGTTTTTT,CASSGTGTSEYTGELFF
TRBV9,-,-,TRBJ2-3,TGTGCCAGCAGCGTAGAGGCAGGGGCCCGGACAGATACGCAGTATTTT,CASSVEAGARTDTQYF
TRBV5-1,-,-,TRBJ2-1,TGCGCCAGCAGCTTGGGCGGGTACGCCTACAATGAGCAGTTCTTC,CASSLGGYAYNEQFF
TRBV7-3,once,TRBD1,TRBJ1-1,TGTGCCAGCAGCCCTGACACCGGGACAGCCGATGAAGCTTTCTTT,CASSPDTGTADEAFF
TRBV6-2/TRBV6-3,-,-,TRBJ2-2,TGTGCCAGCAGTAAGGACAGTTCTACCGGGGAGCTGTTTTTT,CASSKDSSTGELFF
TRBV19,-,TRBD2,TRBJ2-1,TGTGCCAGTAGTACTCCCGGGACTAGCGGGAGGGACGAGCAGTTCTTC,CASSTPGTSGRDEQFF
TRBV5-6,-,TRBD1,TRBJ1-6,TGTGCCAGCAGTTCCCGACAGGGTCGATGGAATTCACCCCTCCACTTT,CASSSRQGRWNSPLHF
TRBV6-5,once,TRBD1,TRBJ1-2,TGTGCCAGCAGTTACTCGACAGGGGTCTATGGCTACACCTTC,CASSYSTGVYGYTF
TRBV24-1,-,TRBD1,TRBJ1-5,TGTGCCACCAGTGATTCGACAGGGGAAGGGCTAAGGCAGCCCCAGCATTTT,CATSDSTGEGLRQPQHF
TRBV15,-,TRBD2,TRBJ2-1,TGTGCCACCGAACTAGCGGGCTCCTACAATGAGCAGTTCTTC,CATELAGSYNEQFF
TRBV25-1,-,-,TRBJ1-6,TGTGCCAGCAGTGACCGCCCCCCAGGGGCTAGTCTGTCACCCCTCCACTTT,CASSDRPPGASLSPLHF
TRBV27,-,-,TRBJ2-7,TGTGCCAGCAGTTCCCGGGATAGATCCTACGAGCAGTACTTC,CASSSRDRSYEQYF
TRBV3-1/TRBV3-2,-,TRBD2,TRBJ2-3,TGTGCCAGCAGCCCACGGGCGGGAGGTACAGATACGCAGTATTTT,CASSPRAGGTDTQYF
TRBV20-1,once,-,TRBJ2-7,TGCAGTGCTAGATGGACAGCGAGTATCTACTTC,CSARWTASIYF
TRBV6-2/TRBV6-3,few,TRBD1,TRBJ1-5,TGTGCCAGCAGTTACCAACCGGGGACAGGGCTTTTCAATCAGCCCCAGCATTTT,CASSYQPGTGLFNQPQHF
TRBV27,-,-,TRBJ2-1,TGTGCCAGCAGCCCCCCTTTTAGCGTATTGTCCTACAATGAGCAGTTCTTC,CASSPPFSVLSYNEQFF
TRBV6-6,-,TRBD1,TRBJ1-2,TGTGCCAGCAGAAGGACAGGCTCTAACTATGGCTACACCTTC,CASRRTGSNYGYTF
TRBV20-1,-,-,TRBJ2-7,TGCAGTGCTAGTCGCCCGGGTGTAGGCTACGAGCAGTACTTC,CSASRPGVGYEQYF
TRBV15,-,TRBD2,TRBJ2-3,TGTGCCACCAGCAACCCGACTAGCGGGAATAGCGGAGATACGCAGTATTTT,CATSNPTSGNSGDTQYF
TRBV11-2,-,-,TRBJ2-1,TGTGCCAGCAGCTTAGTGGGGAGACGTAGGAGCTCCTACAATGAGCAGTTCTTC,CASSLVGRRRSSYNEQFF
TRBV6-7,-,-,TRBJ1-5,TGTGCCAGCAGTTACTCGCAGGGAAGATGGGATCAGCCCCAGCATTTT,CASSYSQGRWDQPQHF
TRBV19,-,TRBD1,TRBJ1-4,TGTGCCAGTAGTAACTTTAGGGACAGGGGTCTAAGAGGGTATGAAAAACTGTTTTTT,CASSNFRDRGLRGYEKLFF
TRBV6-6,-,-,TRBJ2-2,TGTGCCAGCAGTCGACGAACAGGGAACACCGGGGAGCTGTTTTTT,CASSRRTGNTGELFF
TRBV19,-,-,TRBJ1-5,TGTGCCAGTAGTATGGTGGAACGGGGTCAGCCCCAGCATTTT,CASSMVERGQPQHF
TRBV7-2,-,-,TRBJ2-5,TGTGCCAGCAGCCCGGGCAGGGTCCAAGAGACCCAGTACTTC,CASSPGRVQETQYF
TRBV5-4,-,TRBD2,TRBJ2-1,TGTGCCAGCAGCTCCGGGACTAGCGGGAGGAGTGAGCAGTTCTTC,CASSSGTSGRSEQFF
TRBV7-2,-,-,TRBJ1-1,TGTGCCAGCAGCCACGGTGGGAACACTGAAGCTTTCTTT,CASSHGGNTEAFF
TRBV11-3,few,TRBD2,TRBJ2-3,TGTGCCAGCAGCCCGACTAGCGCAGATACGCAGTATTTT,CASSPTSADTQYF
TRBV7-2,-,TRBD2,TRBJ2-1,TGTGCCAGCAGCTCGGGACTAGCGGGGTACAATGAGCAGTTCTTC,CASSSGLAGYNEQFF
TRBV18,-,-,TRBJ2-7,TGTGCCAGCTCACCGGGACTGGACTACGAGCAGTACTTC,CASSPGLDYEQYF
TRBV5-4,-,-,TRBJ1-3,TGTGCCAGCAGCTTGCCAGGGCGAAACACCATATATTTT,CASSLPGRNTIYF